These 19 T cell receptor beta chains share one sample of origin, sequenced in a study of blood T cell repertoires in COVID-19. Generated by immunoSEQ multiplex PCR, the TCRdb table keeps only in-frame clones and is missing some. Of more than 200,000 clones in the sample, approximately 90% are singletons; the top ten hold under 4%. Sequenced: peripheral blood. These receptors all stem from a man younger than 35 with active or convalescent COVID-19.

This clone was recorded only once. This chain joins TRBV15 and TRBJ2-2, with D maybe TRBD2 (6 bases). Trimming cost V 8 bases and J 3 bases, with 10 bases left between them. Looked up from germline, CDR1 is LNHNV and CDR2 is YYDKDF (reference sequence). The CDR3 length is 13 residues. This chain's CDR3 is CATPGGDTGELFF. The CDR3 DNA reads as TGTGCCACCCCGGGCGGGGACACCGGGGAGCTGTTTTTT.

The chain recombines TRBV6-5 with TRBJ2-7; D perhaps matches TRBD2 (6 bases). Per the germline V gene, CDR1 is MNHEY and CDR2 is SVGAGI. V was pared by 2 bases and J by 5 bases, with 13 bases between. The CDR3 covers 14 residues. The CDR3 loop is CASSYEASGDEQYF. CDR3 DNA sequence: TGTGCCAGCAGTTACGAGGCGTCGGGGGACGAGCAGTACTTC.

The chain's CDR3 is CASTRDFDTQYF. The CDR3 DNA follows: TGTGCCAGCACTCGGGACTTCGATACGCAGTATTTT. The chain uses TRBV9 and TRBJ2-3, with TRBD2 as a possible D gene (6 bases). This CDR3 contains 12 residues. In germline, CDR1 is SGDLS, CDR2 YYNGEE. V lost 6 bases and J 6 bases, leaving 11 bases between the germline ends.

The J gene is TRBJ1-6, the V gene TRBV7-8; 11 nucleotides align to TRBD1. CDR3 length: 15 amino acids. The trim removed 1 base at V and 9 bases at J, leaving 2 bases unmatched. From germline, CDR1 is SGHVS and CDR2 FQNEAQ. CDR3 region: CASSLVGTGGSPLHF. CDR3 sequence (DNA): TGTGCCAGCAGCTTAGTAGGGACAGGGGGTTCACCCCTCCACTTT.

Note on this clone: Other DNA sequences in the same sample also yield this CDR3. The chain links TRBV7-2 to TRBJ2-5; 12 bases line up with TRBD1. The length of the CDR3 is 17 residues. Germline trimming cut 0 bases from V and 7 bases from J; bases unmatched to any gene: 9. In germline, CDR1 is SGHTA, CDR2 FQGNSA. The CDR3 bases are TGTGCCAGCAGCTTAGCTAGGGTTGGGACAGGGGGCGGGACCCAGTACTTC. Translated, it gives CASSLARVGTGGGTQYF.

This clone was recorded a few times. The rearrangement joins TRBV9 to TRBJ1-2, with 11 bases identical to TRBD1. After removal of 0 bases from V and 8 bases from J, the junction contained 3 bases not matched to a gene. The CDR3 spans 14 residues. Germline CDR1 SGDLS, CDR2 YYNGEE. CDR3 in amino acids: CASSVEGQGAGYTF. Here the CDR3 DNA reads TGTGCCAGCAGCGTAGAAGGACAGGGGGCGGGCTACACCTTC.

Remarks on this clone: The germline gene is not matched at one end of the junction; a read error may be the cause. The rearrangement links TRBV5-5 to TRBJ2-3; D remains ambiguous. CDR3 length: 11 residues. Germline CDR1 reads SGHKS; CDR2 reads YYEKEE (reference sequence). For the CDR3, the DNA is TGTGCCAGCACCTACACAGTTACGCAGTATTTT. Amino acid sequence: CASTYTVTQYF.

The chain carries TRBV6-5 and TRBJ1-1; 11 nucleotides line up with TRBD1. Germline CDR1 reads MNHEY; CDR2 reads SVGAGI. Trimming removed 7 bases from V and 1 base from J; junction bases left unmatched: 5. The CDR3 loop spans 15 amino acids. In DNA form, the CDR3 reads TGTGCCAGCACCTGGACAGGGGGCCCGAACACTGAAGCTTTCTTT. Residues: CASTWTGGPNTEAFF.

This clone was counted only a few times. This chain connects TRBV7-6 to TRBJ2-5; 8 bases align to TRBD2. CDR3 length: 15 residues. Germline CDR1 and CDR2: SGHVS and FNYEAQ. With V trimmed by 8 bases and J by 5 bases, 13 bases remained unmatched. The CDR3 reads CASRRSGSFGETQYF. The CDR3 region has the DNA TGTGCCAGCCGGCGAAGCGGGAGTTTTGGGGAGACCCAGTACTTC.

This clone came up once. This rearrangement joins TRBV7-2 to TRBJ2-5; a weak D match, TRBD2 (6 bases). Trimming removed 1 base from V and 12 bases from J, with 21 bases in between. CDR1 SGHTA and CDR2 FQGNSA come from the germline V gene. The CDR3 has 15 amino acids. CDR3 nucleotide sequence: TGTGCCAGCAGCTTAGATGGCGGCGGGACGGGGAGGAAGTACTTC. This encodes CASSLDGGGTGRKYF.

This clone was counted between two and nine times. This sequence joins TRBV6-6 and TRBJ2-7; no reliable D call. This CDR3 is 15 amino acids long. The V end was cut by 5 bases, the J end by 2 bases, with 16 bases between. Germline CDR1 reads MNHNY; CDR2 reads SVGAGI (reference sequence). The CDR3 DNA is TGTGCCAGCAGTCGCCACGAGGCACATACCTACGAGCAGTACTTC. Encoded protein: CASSRHEAHTYEQYF.

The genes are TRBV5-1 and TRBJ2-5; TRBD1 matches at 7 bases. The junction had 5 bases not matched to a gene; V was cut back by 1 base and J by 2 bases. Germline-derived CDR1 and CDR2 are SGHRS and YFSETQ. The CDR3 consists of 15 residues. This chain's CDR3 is CASSLLRTGQETQYF. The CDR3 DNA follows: TGCGCCAGCAGCTTGCTAAGGACAGGTCAAGAGACCCAGTACTTC.

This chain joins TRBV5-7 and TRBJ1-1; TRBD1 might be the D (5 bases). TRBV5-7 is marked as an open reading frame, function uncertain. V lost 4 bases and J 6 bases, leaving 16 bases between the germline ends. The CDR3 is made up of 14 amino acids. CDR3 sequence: CASSLIDRDAEAFF. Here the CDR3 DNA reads TGTGCCAGCAGCCTGATCGACAGAGACGCTGAAGCTTTCTTT.

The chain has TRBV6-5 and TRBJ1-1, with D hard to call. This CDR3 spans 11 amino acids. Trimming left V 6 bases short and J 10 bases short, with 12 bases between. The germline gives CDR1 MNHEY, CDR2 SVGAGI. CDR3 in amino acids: CASRGLRGAFF. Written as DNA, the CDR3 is TGTGCCAGCAGAGGGCTCCGGGGAGCTTTCTTT.

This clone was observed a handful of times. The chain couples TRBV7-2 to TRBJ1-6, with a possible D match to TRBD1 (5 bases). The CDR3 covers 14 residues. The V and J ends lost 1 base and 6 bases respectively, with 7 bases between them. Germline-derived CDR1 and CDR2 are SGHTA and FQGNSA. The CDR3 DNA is TGTGCCAGCAGCTTAGGGGGCTTTAATTCACCCCTCCACTTT. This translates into CASSLGGFNSPLHF.

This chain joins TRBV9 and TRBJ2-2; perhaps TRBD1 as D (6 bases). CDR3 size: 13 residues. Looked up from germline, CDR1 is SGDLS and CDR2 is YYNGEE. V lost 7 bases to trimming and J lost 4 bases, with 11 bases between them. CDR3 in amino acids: CASRRGGTGELFF. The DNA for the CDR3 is TGTGCCAGCCGCCGAGGGGGCACCGGGGAGCTGTTTTTT.

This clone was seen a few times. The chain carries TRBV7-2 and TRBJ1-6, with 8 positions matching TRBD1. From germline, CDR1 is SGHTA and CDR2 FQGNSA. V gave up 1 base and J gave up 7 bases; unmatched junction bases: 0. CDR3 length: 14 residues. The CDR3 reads CASSLGTGNSPLHF. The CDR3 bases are TGTGCCAGCAGCTTAGGGACAGGGAATTCACCCCTCCACTTT.

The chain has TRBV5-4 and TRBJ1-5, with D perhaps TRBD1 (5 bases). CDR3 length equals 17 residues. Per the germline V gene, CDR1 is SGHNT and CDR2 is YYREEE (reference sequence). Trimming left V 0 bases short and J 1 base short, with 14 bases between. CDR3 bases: TGTGCCAGCAGCTTGGCCCTGGGCAGGGAAAGCAATCAGCCCCAGCATTTT. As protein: CASSLALGRESNQPQHF.

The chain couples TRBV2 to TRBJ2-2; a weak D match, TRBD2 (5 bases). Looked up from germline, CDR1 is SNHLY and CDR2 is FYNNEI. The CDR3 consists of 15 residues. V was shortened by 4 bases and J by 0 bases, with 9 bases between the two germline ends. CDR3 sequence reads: CASSVRAANTGELFF. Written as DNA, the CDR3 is TGTGCCAGCAGTGTAAGAGCGGCGAACACCGGGGAGCTGTTTTTT.